The present TCR beta chain was sequenced within a study of OX40 agonist ivuxolimab in advanced cancers. Study at large: Hepatocellular carcinoma, melanoma, renal cell or head and neck cancer occurred in dose-escalation patients.

As for this clone: The target antigen is unknown.

The method was immunoSEQ multiplex PCR; TCRdb's version includes in-frame clones alone and lacks a portion of them. The sample lists tens of thousands of clones; about 85% were seen once. Study-wide results and caveats: Dosing at 0.1 to 3.0 mg/kg was accompanied by clonal expansion of CD4+ and CD8+ blood T cells by week 6. Which antigen the expanded peripheral T cells recognized is unknown.

This clonotype was obtained from an adult with an advanced solid tumor such as melanoma, head and neck, liver or kidney cancer. This material consisted of CD4+ or CD8+ T cells sorted from blood, taken in a trial of the OX40 agonist ivuxolimab.

The CDR3 DNA is TGTGCCAGCTCTACAACCCAGAGCACTGAAGCTTTCTTT. Its protein product is CASSTTQSTEAFF. The chain links TRBV18 to TRBJ1-1; D gene ambiguous. V was shortened by 6 bases and J by 4 bases, with 12 bases between the two germline ends. This CDR3 region has 13 residues. CDR1 is KGHSH, CDR2 LQKENI, per germline.